This TCR beta chain was found in a study of cytomegalovirus exposure and HLA in healthy donors (dated by TCRdb to the late 2010s). Concerning the study at large: According to a later analysis, the 120 or so validation repertoires were produced on the same platform as the roughly 600 repertoires of the first cohort. The study combined high-throughput TCR immunosequencing, statistical association of individual TCRs with disease status, and machine learning to predict cytomegalovirus infection status. A separate validation cohort of 100 to 150 different subjects was used in addition to the approximately 610-subject first cohort. The study was designed to test whether signatures of past pathogen exposure could be identified by cataloging public T cell receptors. Beyond this particular receptor, the publication reports: In vitro tests confirmed that three of the cytomegalovirus-associated TCR beta chains recognize cytomegalovirus antigens. While some public TCRs were present in many individuals, most TCR sequences turned up only very rarely across donors. Of the cluster scores, around 95% were above 0 in a later analysis, which found that TCRs clustered in the first cohort also tended to co-occur in the 120 or so validation repertoires. The validation cohort had no HLA typing available for a later analysis, so co-occurrence within that cohort was assessed over all 120 or so repertoires. The study listed 164 TCR beta chains as associated with cytomegalovirus. The classifier was reported to diagnose cytomegalovirus status with high specificity and sensitivity in both the original cohort and the validation cohort. According to the authors, the approach could potentially be generalized to other disease states and immunological phenotypes.

Separate from the approximately 700-subject first cohort, the validation cohort of some 130 subjects was the group to which the donors belonged. The CDR3 runs 15 residues from the cysteine to the phenylalanine. Only the CDR3 part of the read is kept: 45 bases, read in frame from the first base. Relative to germline, V is 0 bases shorter and J is 10 bases shorter, with 21 bases between their ends. Based on the germline V gene (reference sequence), the CDR1 and CDR2 sequences are GTSNPN and SVGIG. The library was generated by the immunoSEQ multiplex PCR assay. Regarding the original processing steps: To diagnose cytomegalovirus status from the catalog of TCR beta chain sequences, a statistical classification framework was built. TCRdb retrieved this table from immuneACCESS and kept in-frame rearrangements only. Not all clones are present; in checked studies, unresolved V genes account for under half, and no reason is known for the remainder. That table gives V, J and clone size, and the DNA gave D and trimming. Counted in this sample were fewer than 150,000 clones; more than 70% of them appeared once. Approximately 4.9% of the sample comes from the top ten.

This clone has a handful of counts. The specificity of this receptor is unknown. Base quality data are lacking; no much larger clone is found one base away. Material for sequencing was PBMCs. The clonotype originates from a man aged 18 to 30 in good health and CMV-seronegative. The rearranged segments are TRBV30 and TRBJ1-2; TRBD1 is possibly the D segment (6 matching bases). The CDR3 sequence is CAWSVTPTGKGDYTF. The DNA reads TGTGCCTGGAGTGTGACCCCTACAGGGAAAGGAGACTACACCTTC.